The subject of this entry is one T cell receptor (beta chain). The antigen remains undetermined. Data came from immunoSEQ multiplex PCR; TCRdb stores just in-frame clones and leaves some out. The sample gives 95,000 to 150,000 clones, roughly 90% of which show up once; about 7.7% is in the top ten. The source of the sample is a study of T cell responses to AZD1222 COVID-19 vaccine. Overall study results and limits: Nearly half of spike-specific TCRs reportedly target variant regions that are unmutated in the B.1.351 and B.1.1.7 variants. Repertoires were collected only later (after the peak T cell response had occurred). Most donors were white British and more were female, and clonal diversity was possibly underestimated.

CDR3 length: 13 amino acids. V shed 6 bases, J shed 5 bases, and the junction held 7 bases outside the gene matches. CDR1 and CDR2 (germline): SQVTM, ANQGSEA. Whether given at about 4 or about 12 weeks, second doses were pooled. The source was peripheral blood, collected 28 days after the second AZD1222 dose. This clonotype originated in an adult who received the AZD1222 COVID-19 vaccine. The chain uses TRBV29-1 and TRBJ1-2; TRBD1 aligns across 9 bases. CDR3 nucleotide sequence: TGCAGCGTCCCCGGGACAGGGAAATATGGCTACACCTTC. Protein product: CSVPGTGKYGYTF.